A single sample gave rise to the 23 T cell receptor beta chains below, sequenced in a study of blood T cell repertoires in COVID-19. Using immunoSEQ multiplex PCR, the repertoire was profiled, and TCRdb retains in-frame clones only, with some absent. The sample yields 200,000 to 250,000 clones, roughly 89% seen once. The sample consisted of peripheral blood. The receptors shown here come from a man aged 25-45 years who had recovered from COVID-19.

A single count supports this clone. The V call is TRBV5-1, the J call TRBJ1-5; 8 nucleotides agree with TRBD1. V dropped 4 bases and J dropped 6; count of bases not matched to a gene: 6. The CDR3 length is 14 residues. The germline gives CDR1 SGHRS, CDR2 YFSETQ. The CDR3 protein is CASSPTGESQPQHF. Written as DNA, the CDR3 is TGCGCCAGCAGCCCGACAGGGGAGAGTCAGCCCCAGCATTTT.

CDR3 protein: CASSFRGVDYGYTF. CDR3 DNA: TGTGCCAGCAGTTTCAGGGGTGTCGACTATGGCTACACCTTC. V and J are TRBV7-9 and TRBJ1-2; D perhaps matches TRBD1 (6 bases). The V end was cut by 6 bases, the J end by 3 bases, with 14 bases between. The germline V gene encodes CDR1 SEHNR and CDR2 FQNEAQ (reference sequence). The CDR3 is 14 amino acids.

V usage is TRBV12-3 or TRBV12-4 and J usage is TRBJ2-5, with a tentative D call TRBD1 (5 bases). The CDR3 has 13 amino acids. Trimming shortened V by 2 bases and J by 5 bases, and 9 bases separated the two germline ends. The CDR3 reads CASSLRGRETQYF. CDR3 bases: TGTGCCAGCAGTTTAAGGGGAAGGGAGACCCAGTACTTC.

The chain combines TRBV24-1 with TRBJ1-1; no clear D gene. This CDR3 region has 14 residues. V shed 0 bases and J shed 2 bases, with 6 bases lying between them. Germline loops: CDR1 KGHDR, CDR2 SFDVKD. CDR3 coding DNA: TGTGCCACCAGTGATTTGTCCTTAAACACTGAAGCTTTCTTT. Amino acids: CATSDLSLNTEAFF.

The chain combines TRBV5-1 with TRBJ2-7, with D tentatively TRBD1 (5 bases). There are 13 residues in the CDR3. Per germline, CDR1 SGHRS and CDR2 YFSETQ. The germline V and J ends were trimmed by 4 bases and 0 bases, with 8 bases remaining between them. DNA of the CDR3: TGCGCCAGCAGCGGGGCTGTCTCCTACGAGCAGTACTTC. Translating it yields CASSGAVSYEQYF.

This chain connects TRBV28 to TRBJ2-7, with D possibly being TRBD2 (6 bases). Germline assignment: CDR1 MDHEN and CDR2 SYDVKM. The CDR3 consists of 14 residues. V was cut by 3 bases and J by 1 base, with 10 bases left in between. CDR3 DNA: TGTGCCAGCAGTTTTCGGGGACTTTCCTACGAGCAGTACTTC. This gives the protein CASSFRGLSYEQYF.

The J gene is TRBJ1-5, the V gene TRBV7-9, with TRBD1 identical over 11 bases. The junction had 4 bases not matched to a gene; V was cut back by 5 bases and J by 4 bases. The CDR3 is made up of 15 amino acids. Per the germline V gene, CDR1 is SEHNR and CDR2 is FQNEAQ (reference sequence). The CDR3 DNA is TGTGCCAGCAGCCACGGACAGGGGGCGAATCAGCCCCAGCATTTT. Protein: CASSHGQGANQPQHF.

J is TRBJ1-2 and V is TRBV7-9, with D perhaps TRBD1 (6 bases). V lost 5 bases and J 3 bases, leaving 16 bases between the germline ends. Germline V gives CDR1 SEHNR, CDR2 FQNEAQ (reference sequence). The CDR3 runs 15 residues. The CDR3 here is CASSPQGRLDYGYTF. The CDR3 bases are TGTGCCAGCAGCCCACAGGGAAGGCTGGACTATGGCTACACCTTC.

The J gene is TRBJ1-4, the V gene TRBV10-3; D may be TRBD1 (5 bases). V lost 3 bases and J lost 1, with 9 bases in between. Germline CDR1 ENHRY, CDR2 SYGVKD. The CDR3 contains 15 residues. The CDR3 loop reads CAISDGGGTNEKLFF. Here the CDR3 DNA reads TGTGCCATCAGTGACGGCGGGGGAACTAATGAAAAACTGTTTTTT.

The chain uses TRBV4-1 and TRBJ2-5; 7 bases map to TRBD1. Germline V gene sequence: CDR1 MGHRA, CDR2 YSYEKL. This CDR3 region has 15 residues. The J segment lost 13 bases and the V segment lost 0 bases, leaving 14 bases of the junction unmatched. CDR3 in amino acids: CASSQDDGGEGATYF. CDR3 bases: TGCGCCAGCAGCCAAGATGATGGGGGCGAGGGGGCCACGTACTTC.

The chain joins TRBV7-2 to TRBJ1-1; D is perhaps TRBD1 (5 bases). This CDR3 spans 15 amino acids. V was shortened by 1 base and J by 0 bases, with 9 bases between the two germline ends. Looked up from germline, CDR1 is SGHTA and CDR2 is FQGNSA. The chain's CDR3 is CASSLVTGLNTEAFF. CDR3 sequence (DNA): TGTGCCAGCAGCTTAGTAACAGGACTGAACACTGAAGCTTTCTTT.

The rearrangement joins TRBV7-2 to TRBJ1-2; D is ambiguous. The CDR3 has 16 amino acids. CDR1 is SGHTA, CDR2 FQGNSA, per germline. Trimming shortened V by 5 bases and J by 5 bases, and 21 bases separated the two germline ends. DNA of the CDR3: TGTGCCAGCAGCCCAGGAGGAGGTGGGATTGAGTATGGCTACACCTTC. It translates to CASSPGGGGIEYGYTF.

This chain connects TRBV10-2 to TRBJ1-1, with TRBD1 as a possible D gene (5 bases). The CDR3 extends over 14 amino acids. The ends were cut back, 9 bases at V and 3 bases at J, with 17 bases in the middle. The germline CDR1 and CDR2 sequences are WSHSY and SAAADI. The CDR3 nucleotides are TGCGCCAGTGTTCGAAATTTCAGGGACACTGAAGCTTTCTTT. It codes for CASVRNFRDTEAFF.

The rearrangement uses TRBV19 and TRBJ1-1, with 7 bases aligning to TRBD1. This CDR3 has 12 residues. Germline V lookup: CDR1 LNHDA, CDR2 SQIVND (reference sequence). The V and J ends lost 6 bases and 7 bases, in that order; junction bases with no gene match: 5. The CDR3 DNA is TGTGCCAGTAGCCAAGGGGACAGTGAAGCTTTCTTT. It is translated as CASSQGDSEAFF.

The chain has TRBV7-6 and TRBJ2-5, with 10 bases that match TRBD2. From germline, CDR1 is SGHVS and CDR2 FNYEAQ. V shed 5 bases and J 4 bases; nucleotides not matched to a gene: 10. This CDR3 has 16 amino acids. CDR3 DNA: TGTGCCAGCAGCCCCGCTAGCGGGGGCGGCGGAGAGACCCAGTACTTC. Its translation is CASSPASGGGGETQYF. Full variable domain (remainder filled in from reference TRBV7-6 and TRBJ2-5): GAGVSQSPRYKVTKRGQDVALRCDPISGHVSLYWYRQALGQGPEFLTYFNYEAQQDKSGLPNDRFSAERPEGSISTLTIQRTEQRDSAMYRCASSPASGGGGETQYFGPGTRLLVL.

The V and J genes are TRBV11-2 and TRBJ2-7, with 7 bases fitting TRBD1. This CDR3 has 14 residues. The V gene's germline CDR1 is SGHAT and CDR2 FQNNGV. The J segment lost 3 bases and the V segment lost 1 base, leaving 3 bases of the junction unmatched. The CDR3 DNA follows: TGTGCCAGCAGCTTAGCTCCAGGGGGCTACGAGCAGTACTTC. Its protein is CASSLAPGGYEQYF.

The genes are TRBV18 and TRBJ2-4; no reliable D call. Deletions cut 1 base from V and 0 bases from J, with 10 bases between. Germline V gene lookup returns CDR1 KGHSH and CDR2 LQKENI. The CDR3 covers 16 residues. The CDR3 DNA reads as TGTGCCAGCTCACCACGTTCAGTTCTAGCCAAAAACATTCAGTACTTC. Its translation is CASSPRSVLAKNIQYF.

This chain connects TRBV14 to TRBJ2-3; perhaps TRBD1 as D (7 bases). This CDR3 region has 18 residues. V lost 0 bases and J lost 4, with 20 bases in between. Germline loops: CDR1 SGHDN, CDR2 FVKESK. CDR3 sequence: CASSQEAGNRGIPDTQYF. CDR3 in DNA: TGTGCCAGCAGCCAAGAGGCGGGAAACAGGGGAATTCCAGATACGCAGTATTTT.

The chain uses TRBV5-1 and TRBJ1-1; 8 positions agree with TRBD1. This CDR3 has 14 amino acids. V shed 4 bases, J shed 1 base, and the junction held 3 bases outside the gene matches. Germline CDR1 is SGHRS and CDR2 is YFSETQ. This CDR3 reads CASSPGQGNTEAFF. The CDR3 DNA reads TGCGCCAGCAGCCCAGGACAGGGGAACACTGAAGCTTTCTTT.

This clone was picked up one time. This chain connects TRBV18 to TRBJ1-5; 9 bases map to TRBD1. CDR3 size: 14 residues. CDR1 is KGHSH and CDR2 is LQKENI in the germline V gene. V shed 8 bases, J shed 5 bases, and the junction held 7 bases outside the gene matches. The CDR3, as DNA: TGTGCCAGCACAGGACAGGGGCAGGATCAGCCCCAGCATTTT. This codes for CASTGQGQDQPQHF.

The chain combines TRBV7-2 with TRBJ1-3, with 7 nucleotides matching TRBD1. Looked up from germline, CDR1 is SGHTA and CDR2 is FQGNSA. Germline trimming cut 4 bases from V and 6 bases from J; bases unmatched to any gene: 3. The length of the CDR3 is 13 residues. CDR3 coding DNA: TGTGCCAGCAGCTCGGACAGGATAAACACCATATATTTT. Its protein product is CASSSDRINTIYF.

In this sample, this clone turned up a few times. The chain is built from TRBV4-3 and TRBJ1-2; TRBD1 aligns across 7 bases. Germline assignment: CDR1 LGHNA and CDR2 YSLEER. J gave up 8 bases and V 5 bases, and 8 bases lay outside the gene matches. The CDR3 has 13 amino acids. CDR3 nucleotides: TGCGCCAGCAGCTACTCCGGGACAGCAGGCTACACCTTC. This encodes CASSYSGTAGYTF.

This sequence joins TRBV7-8 and TRBJ2-5; a weak D match, TRBD2 (6 bases). V gave up 4 bases and J gave up 7 bases, with 19 bases separating them. The germline V gene encodes CDR1 SGHVS and CDR2 FQNEAQ. The CDR3 runs 15 residues. Written as DNA, the CDR3 is TGTGCCAGCAGCTCCAAGCGGTGGGAGGAGGGGACCCAGTACTTC. It yields the protein CASSSKRWEEGTQYF.